This TCR beta chain was identified in a study of cytomegalovirus exposure and HLA in healthy donors. The study, taken as a whole, reports: The analysis excluded some indistinguishable V segments, including TRBV6-2 and TRBV6-3.

PCR involved 60 Vbeta and 13 Jbeta primers. Assay used: immunoSEQ multiplex PCR; TCRdb lists only in-frame clones, some missing. This sample has some 180,000 clones, with about 81% found just once. This clone was found once. Antigen specificity is unknown. The V segment lost 2 bases and the J segment 2 bases; nucleotides outside the gene matches: 6. This CDR3 spans 16 amino acids. CDR1 is MNHNY, CDR2 SVGAGI, per germline (reference sequence). The sequenced material came from PBMCs. The source of this sequence is a man aged 35 to 55 in good health and CMV-seronegative. The chain is built from TRBV6-6 and TRBJ2-5; 9 positions match TRBD2. Written as DNA, the CDR3 is TGTGCCAGCAGTTACGTTAGCGGGGGCCCTCAAGAGACCCAGTACTTC. It encodes CASSYVSGGPQETQYF.